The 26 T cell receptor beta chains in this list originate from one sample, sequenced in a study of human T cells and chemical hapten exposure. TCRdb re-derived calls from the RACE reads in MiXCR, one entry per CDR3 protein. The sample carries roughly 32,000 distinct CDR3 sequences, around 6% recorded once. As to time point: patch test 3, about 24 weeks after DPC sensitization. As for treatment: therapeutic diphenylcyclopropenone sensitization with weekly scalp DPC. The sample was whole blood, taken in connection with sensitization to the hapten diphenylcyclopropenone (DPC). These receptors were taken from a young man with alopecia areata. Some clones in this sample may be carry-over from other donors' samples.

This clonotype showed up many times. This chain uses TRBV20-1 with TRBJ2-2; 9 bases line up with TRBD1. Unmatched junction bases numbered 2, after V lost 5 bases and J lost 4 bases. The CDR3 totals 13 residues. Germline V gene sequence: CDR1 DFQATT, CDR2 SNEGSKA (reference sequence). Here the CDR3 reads CSAGTGSTGELFF. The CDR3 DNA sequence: TGCAGTGCTGGGACAGGGAGCACCGGGGAGCTGTTTTTT.

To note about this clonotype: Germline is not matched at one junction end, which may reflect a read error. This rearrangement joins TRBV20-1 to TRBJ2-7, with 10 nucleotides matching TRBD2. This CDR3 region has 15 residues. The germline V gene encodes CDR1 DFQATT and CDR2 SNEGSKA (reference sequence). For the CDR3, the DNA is TGCAGTGCTAGCGGTAGCGGGAGGAAAGGGAACGAGAAGTACTTC. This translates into CSASGSGRKGNEKYF.

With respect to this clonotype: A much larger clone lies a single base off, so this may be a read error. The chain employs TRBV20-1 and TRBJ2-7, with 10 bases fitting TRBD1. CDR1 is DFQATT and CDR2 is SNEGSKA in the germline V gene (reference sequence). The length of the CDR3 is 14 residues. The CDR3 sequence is CSIGTGVYVYEQYF. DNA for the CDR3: TGCAGCATCGGGACAGGGGTCTACGTCTACGAGCAGTACTTC.

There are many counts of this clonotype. The CDR3 nucleotides read TGTGCCAGCAGTCCTCCGGGACAGGGGGTGTACAATGAGCAGTTCTTC. Residues: CASSPPGQGVYNEQFF. The J gene is TRBJ2-1, the V gene TRBV5-6; 11 bases are a match to TRBD1. The CDR3 consists of 16 residues. The trim removed 5 bases at V and 4 bases at J, leaving 8 bases unmatched. CDR1 and CDR2 from the germline V gene are SGHDT and YYEEEE.

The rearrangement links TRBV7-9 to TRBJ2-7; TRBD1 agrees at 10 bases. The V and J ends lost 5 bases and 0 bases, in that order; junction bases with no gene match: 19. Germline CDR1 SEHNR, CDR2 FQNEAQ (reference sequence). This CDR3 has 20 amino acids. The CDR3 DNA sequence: TGTGCCAGCAGCCCAACGATTCTGGGACAGGGGCTAGGGACCTCCTACGAGCAGTACTTC. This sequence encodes CASSPTILGQGLGTSYEQYF.

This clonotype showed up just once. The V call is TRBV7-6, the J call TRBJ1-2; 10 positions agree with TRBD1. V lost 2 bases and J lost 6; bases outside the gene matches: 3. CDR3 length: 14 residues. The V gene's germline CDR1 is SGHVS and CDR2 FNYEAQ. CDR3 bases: TGTGCCAGCAGCTTAAGCGGGACAGGGGATGGCTACACCTTC. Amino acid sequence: CASSLSGTGDGYTF.

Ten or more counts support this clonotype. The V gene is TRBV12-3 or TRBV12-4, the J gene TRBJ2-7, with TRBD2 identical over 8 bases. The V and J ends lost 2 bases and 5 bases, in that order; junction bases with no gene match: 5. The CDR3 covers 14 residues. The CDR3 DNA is TGTGCCAGCAGTTTAAGCGGGGGCGAGAACGAGCAGTACTTC. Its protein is CASSLSGGENEQYF.

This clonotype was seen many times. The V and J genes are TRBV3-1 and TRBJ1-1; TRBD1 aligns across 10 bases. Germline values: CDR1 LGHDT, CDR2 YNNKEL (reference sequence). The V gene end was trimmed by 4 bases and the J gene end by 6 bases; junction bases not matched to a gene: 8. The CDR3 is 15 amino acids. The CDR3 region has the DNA TGTGCCAGCAGCCGGAAACCGGGACAGGGGTCTGAAGCTTTCTTT. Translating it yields CASSRKPGQGSEAFF.

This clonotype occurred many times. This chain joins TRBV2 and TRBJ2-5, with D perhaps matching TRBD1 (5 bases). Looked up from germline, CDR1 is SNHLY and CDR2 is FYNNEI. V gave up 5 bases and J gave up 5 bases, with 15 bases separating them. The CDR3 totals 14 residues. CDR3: CASSSSGFGETQYF. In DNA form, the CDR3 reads TGTGCCAGCAGTAGTTCAGGGTTCGGTGAGACCCAGTACTTC.

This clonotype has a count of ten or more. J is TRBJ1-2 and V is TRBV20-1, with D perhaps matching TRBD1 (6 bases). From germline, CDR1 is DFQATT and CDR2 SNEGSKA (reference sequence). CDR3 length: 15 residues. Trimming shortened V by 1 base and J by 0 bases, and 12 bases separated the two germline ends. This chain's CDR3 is CSARGSDRPNYGYTF. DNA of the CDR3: TGCAGTGCTAGAGGTTCGGACAGACCTAACTATGGCTACACCTTC.

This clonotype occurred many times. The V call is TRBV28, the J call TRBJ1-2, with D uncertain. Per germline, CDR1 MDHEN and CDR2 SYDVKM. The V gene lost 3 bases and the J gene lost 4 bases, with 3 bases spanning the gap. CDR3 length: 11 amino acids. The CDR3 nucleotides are TGTGCCAGCAGTTTGGCCTATGGCTACACCTTC. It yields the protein CASSLAYGYTF.

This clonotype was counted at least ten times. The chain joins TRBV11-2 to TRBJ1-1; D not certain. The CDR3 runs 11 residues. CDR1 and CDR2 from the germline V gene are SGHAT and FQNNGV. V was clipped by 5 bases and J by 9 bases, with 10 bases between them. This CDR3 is CASSRSGKAFF. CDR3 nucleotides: TGTGCCAGCAGCCGGTCCGGAAAAGCTTTCTTT.

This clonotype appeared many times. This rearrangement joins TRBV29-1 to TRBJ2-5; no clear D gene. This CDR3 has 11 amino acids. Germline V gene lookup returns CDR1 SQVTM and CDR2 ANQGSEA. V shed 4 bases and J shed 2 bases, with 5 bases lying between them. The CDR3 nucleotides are TGCAGCGTTGTTCAGCAAGAGACCCAGTACTTC. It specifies CSVVQQETQYF.

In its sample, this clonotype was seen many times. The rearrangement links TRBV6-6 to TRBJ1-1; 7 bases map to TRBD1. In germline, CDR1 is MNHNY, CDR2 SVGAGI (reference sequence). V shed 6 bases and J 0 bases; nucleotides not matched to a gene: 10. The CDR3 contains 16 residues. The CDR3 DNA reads TGTGCCAGCAGCCCCGGGACAGTCTTCTTGAACACTGAAGCTTTCTTT. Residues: CASSPGTVFLNTEAFF.

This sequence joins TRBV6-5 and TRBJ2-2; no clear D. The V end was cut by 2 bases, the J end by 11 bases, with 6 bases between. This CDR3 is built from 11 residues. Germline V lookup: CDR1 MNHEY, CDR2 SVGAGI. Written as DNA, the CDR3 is TGTGCCAGCAGTTACAGGGCAGAGCTGTTTTTT. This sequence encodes CASSYRAELFF.

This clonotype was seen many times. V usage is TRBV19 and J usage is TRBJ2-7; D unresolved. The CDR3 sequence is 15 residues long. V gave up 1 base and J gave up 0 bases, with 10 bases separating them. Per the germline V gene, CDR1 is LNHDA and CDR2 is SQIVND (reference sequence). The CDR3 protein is CASSIGAFSSYEQYF. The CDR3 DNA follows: TGTGCCAGTAGTATAGGAGCTTTCAGCTCCTACGAGCAGTACTTC.

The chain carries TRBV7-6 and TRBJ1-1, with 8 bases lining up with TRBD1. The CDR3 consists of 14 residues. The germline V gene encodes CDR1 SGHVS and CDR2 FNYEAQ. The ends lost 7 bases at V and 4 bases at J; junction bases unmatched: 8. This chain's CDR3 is CASTPGQEGTEAFF. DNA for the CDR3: TGTGCCAGCACCCCGGGACAGGAGGGCACTGAAGCTTTCTTT.

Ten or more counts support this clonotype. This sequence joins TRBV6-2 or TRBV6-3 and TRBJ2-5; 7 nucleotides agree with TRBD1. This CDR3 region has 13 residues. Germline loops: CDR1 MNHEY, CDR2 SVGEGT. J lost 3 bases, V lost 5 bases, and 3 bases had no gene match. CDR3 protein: CASSDGTEETQYF. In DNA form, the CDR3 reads TGTGCCAGCAGTGACGGGACAGAAGAGACCCAGTACTTC.

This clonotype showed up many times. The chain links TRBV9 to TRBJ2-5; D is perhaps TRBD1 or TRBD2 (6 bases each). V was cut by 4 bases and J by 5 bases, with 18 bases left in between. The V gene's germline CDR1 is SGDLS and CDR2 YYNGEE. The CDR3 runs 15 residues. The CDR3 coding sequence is TGTGCCAGCAGCCAGGGGAGCGGGTCCGGGGAGACCCAGTACTTC. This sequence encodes CASSQGSGSGETQYF.

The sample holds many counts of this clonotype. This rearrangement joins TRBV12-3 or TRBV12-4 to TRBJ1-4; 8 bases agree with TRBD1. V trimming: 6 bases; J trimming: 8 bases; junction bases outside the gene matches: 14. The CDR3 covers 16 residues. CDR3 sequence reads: CASSPHRGALGEKLFF. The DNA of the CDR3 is TGTGCCAGCAGCCCACACAGGGGGGCGTTGGGGGAAAAACTGTTTTTT.

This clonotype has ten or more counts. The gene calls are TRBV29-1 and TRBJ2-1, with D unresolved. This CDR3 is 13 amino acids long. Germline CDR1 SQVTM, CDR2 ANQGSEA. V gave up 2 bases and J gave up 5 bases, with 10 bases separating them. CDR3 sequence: CSVEWRPDNEQFF. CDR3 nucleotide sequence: TGCAGCGTTGAATGGCGGCCAGACAATGAGCAGTTCTTC.

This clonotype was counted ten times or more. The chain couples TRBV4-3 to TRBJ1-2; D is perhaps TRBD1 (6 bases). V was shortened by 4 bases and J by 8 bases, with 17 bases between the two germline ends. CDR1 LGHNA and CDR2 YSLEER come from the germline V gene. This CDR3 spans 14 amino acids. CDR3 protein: CASSPGGLGQGYTF. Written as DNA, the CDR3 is TGCGCCAGCAGCCCGGGGGGGCTCGGGCAGGGCTACACCTTC.

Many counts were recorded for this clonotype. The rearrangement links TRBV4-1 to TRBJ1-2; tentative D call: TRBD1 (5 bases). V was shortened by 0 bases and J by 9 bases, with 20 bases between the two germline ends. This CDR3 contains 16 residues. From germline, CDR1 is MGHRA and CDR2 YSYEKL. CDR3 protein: CASSQDHGTAGKSYTF. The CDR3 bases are TGCGCCAGCAGCCAAGATCATGGGACGGCGGGTAAGAGCTACACCTTC.

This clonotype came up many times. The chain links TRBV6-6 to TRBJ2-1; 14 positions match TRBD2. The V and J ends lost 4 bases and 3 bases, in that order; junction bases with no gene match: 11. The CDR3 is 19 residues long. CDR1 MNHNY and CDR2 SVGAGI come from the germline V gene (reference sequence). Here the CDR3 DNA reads TGTGCCAGCAGTTTAACCGGGACTAGCGGGAGTTGGTACTACAATGAGCAGTTCTTC. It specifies CASSLTGTSGSWYYNEQFF.

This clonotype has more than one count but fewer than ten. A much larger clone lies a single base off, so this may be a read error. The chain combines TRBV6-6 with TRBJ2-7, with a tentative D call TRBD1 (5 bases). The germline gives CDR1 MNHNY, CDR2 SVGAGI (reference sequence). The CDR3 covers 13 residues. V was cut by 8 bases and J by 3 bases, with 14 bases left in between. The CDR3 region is CASSVGDVYEQYF. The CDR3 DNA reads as TGTGCCAGCTCAGTAGGGGATGTCTACGAGCAGTACTTC.

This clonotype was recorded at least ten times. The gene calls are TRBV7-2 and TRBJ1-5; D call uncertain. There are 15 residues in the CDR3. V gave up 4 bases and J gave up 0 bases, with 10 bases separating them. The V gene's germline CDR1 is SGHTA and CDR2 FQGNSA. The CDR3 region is CASSSLPSSNQPQHF. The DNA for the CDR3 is TGTGCCAGCAGCTCCCTCCCCTCTAGCAATCAGCCCCAGCATTTT.